The 18 T cell receptor beta chains given below trace back to one sample, sequenced in a study of control samples from healthy donors and cancer patients. TCRdb's table, derived via immunoSEQ multiplex PCR, lists solely in-frame clones and lacks some. The profile shows 150,000 to 200,000 clones, about 94% of them singletons. Source material: blood. Every receptor here comes from a woman in her 40s in good health.

The J gene is TRBJ1-1, the V gene TRBV3-1 (or the pseudogene TRBV3-2); D is ambiguous. The CDR3 length is 16 residues. Germline V lookup: CDR1 LGHDT, CDR2 YNNKEL (reference sequence). V gave up 1 base and J gave up 1 base, with 13 bases separating them. The CDR3 here is CASSQGITLQNTEAFF. In nucleotides, the CDR3 is TGTGCCAGCAGCCAAGGGATAACACTACAGAACACTGAAGCTTTCTTT.

In this sample, this clone turned up a few times. The chain joins TRBV5-1 to TRBJ1-6, with D hard to call. This CDR3 comprises 15 residues. Germline-derived CDR1 and CDR2 are SGHRS and YFSETQ. Between the trimmed V and J ends, which lost 1 base and 7 bases, there was a span of 12 bases. CDR3: CASSLSTGVNSPLHF. In nucleotides, the CDR3 is TGCGCCAGCAGCTTGTCTACGGGTGTAAATTCACCCCTCCACTTT.

This chain links TRBV7-8 with TRBJ1-6, with 7 bases fitting TRBD1. CDR3 length equals 16 residues. The ends lost 1 base at V and 9 bases at J; junction bases unmatched: 9. Germline assignment: CDR1 SGHVS and CDR2 FQNEAQ. CDR3 coding DNA: TGTGCCAGCAGCTTAGAGGCCCGCAGGGGGAGTTCACCCCTCCACTTT. Its protein product is CASSLEARRGSSPLHF.

The chain couples TRBV7-2 to TRBJ1-3; D unresolved. CDR3 length: 13 residues. V lost 1 base, J lost 5 bases, and 6 bases lay in between. CDR1 and CDR2 from the germline V gene are SGHTA and FQGNSA. The CDR3 DNA reads as TGTGCCAGCAGCTTAGAAGTCAGAAACACCATATATTTT. Protein: CASSLEVRNTIYF.

This chain joins TRBV11-3 and TRBJ1-1, with TRBD1 identical over 8 bases. There are 14 residues in the CDR3. Germline CDR1 reads SGHNT; CDR2 reads YENEEA. J was trimmed by 1 base and V by 6 bases; bases with no gene match: 4. The CDR3 loop is CASSSGTGNTEAFF. In nucleotides, the CDR3 is TGTGCCAGCAGTAGTGGGACAGGGAACACTGAAGCTTTCTTT. The full variable domain, completed using reference TRBV11-3 and TRBJ1-1, is EAGVVQSPRYKIIEKKQPVAFWCNPISGHNTLYWYLQNLGQGPELLIRYENEEAVDDSQLPKDRFSAERLKGVDSTLKIQPAELGDSAVYLCASSSGTGNTEAFFGQGTRLTVV.

V is TRBV28 and J is TRBJ1-2; TRBD1 might be the D (6 bases). The germline V gene encodes CDR1 MDHEN and CDR2 SYDVKM. V was trimmed by 9 bases and J by 3 bases, leaving 17 bases between them. The CDR3 spans 14 residues. DNA for the CDR3: TGTGCCAGTAGACGGACAGCGACTTACTATGGCTACACCTTC. This encodes CASRRTATYYGYTF.

This clone was seen just once. The chain links TRBV6-5 to TRBJ1-2; 7 nucleotides line up with TRBD1. The V gene end was trimmed by 0 bases and the J gene end by 5 bases; junction bases not matched to a gene: 3. CDR3 length: 14 residues. Germline V gene lookup returns CDR1 MNHEY and CDR2 SVGAGI. The CDR3 region is CASSYSTGKYGYTF. CDR3 sequence (DNA): TGTGCCAGCAGTTACTCGACAGGGAAGTATGGCTACACCTTC.

The chain uses TRBV4-1 and TRBJ2-1, with 8 nucleotides matching TRBD2. V lost 0 bases to trimming and J lost 8 bases; unmatched junction nucleotides: 9. This CDR3 comprises 16 residues. Looked up from germline, CDR1 is MGHRA and CDR2 is YSYEKL. The CDR3 sequence: CASSQEQGGGFDEQFF. The CDR3 DNA reads as TGCGCCAGCAGCCAAGAGCAAGGCGGGGGGTTCGATGAGCAGTTCTTC.

The chain employs TRBV11-2 and TRBJ1-2; D not resolved. V lost 2 bases and J 6 bases, leaving 13 bases between the germline ends. Germline V gene sequence: CDR1 SGHAT, CDR2 FQNNGV. CDR3 length equals 14 residues. The CDR3 sequence: CASSLNPRADGYTF. The CDR3 DNA reads TGTGCCAGCAGCTTAAATCCCAGAGCGGATGGCTACACCTTC.

The chain joins TRBV7-9 to TRBJ1-2, with a possible D match to TRBD1 (5 bases). Per germline, CDR1 SEHNR and CDR2 FQNEAQ (reference sequence). The length of the CDR3 is 18 residues. V lost 4 bases to trimming and J lost 0 bases, with 21 bases between them. The CDR3 spells CASSSKRDLPNPNYGYTF. The CDR3 DNA reads as TGTGCCAGCAGCTCAAAACGGGACCTCCCGAATCCTAACTATGGCTACACCTTC. The complete variable domain, with remaining parts taken from reference TRBV7-9 and TRBJ1-2, reads DTGVSQNPRHKITKRGQNVTFRCDPISEHNRLYWYRQTLGQGPEFLTYFQNEAQLEKSRLLSDRFSAERPKGSFSTLEIQRTEQGDSAMYLCASSSKRDLPNPNYGYTFGSGTRLTVV.

This sequence joins TRBV6-1 and TRBJ1-3; the D gene is possibly TRBD1 (5 bases). V was clipped by 3 bases and J by 0 bases, with 18 bases between them. This CDR3 is built from 18 residues. Germline CDR1 reads MNHNS; CDR2 reads SASEGT. CDR3 DNA: TGTGCCAGCAGTGAGGGCCGTGGGGGGAGAACCTCTGGAAACACCATATATTTT. It codes for CASSEGRGGRTSGNTIYF.

This chain uses TRBV9 with TRBJ2-3, with 9 bases matching TRBD2. The CDR3 length is 16 residues. Losses at the gene ends were 3 bases for V and 0 bases for J; bases not matched to a gene: 5. Germline loops: CDR1 SGDLS, CDR2 YYNGEE. The CDR3 DNA reads TGTGCCAGCAGCGCCCGGACTAGCGACAGCACAGATACGCAGTATTTT. It yields the protein CASSARTSDSTDTQYF. The full variable domain, in which reference TRBV9 and TRBJ2-3 provide the parts outside the CDR3, is DSGVTQTPKHLITATGQRVTLRCSPRSGDLSVYWYQQSLDQGLQFLIQYYNGEERAKGNILERFSAQQFPDLHSELNLSSLELGDSALYFCASSARTSDSTDTQYFGPGTRLTVL.

The rearrangement uses TRBV10-2 and TRBJ1-2; D remains ambiguous. The length of the CDR3 is 12 residues. The germline V gene has CDR1 WSHSY and CDR2 SAAADI. The ends were cut back, 0 bases at V and 4 bases at J, with 3 bases in the middle. CDR3 sequence (DNA): TGCGCCAGCAGTGAGTCTGGCTATGGCTACACCTTC. Residues: CASSESGYGYTF.

This rearrangement joins TRBV13 to TRBJ1-2, with 9 bases aligning to TRBD1. CDR1 and CDR2 (germline): PRHDT, FYEKMQ (reference sequence). The CDR3 has 15 residues. The V segment lost 5 bases and the J segment 7 bases; nucleotides outside the gene matches: 11. The CDR3 loop reads CASSVAGTGNTGYTF. For the CDR3, the DNA is TGTGCCAGCAGCGTCGCCGGGACAGGGAATACTGGCTACACCTTC.

The J gene is TRBJ2-1, the V gene TRBV19; D not resolved. The CDR3 is 14 residues long. The V gene lost 3 bases and the J gene lost 8 bases, with 14 bases spanning the gap. Germline V CDR1 and CDR2: LNHDA, SQIVND (reference sequence). CDR3 protein: CASSMLARSDEQFF. The CDR3 nucleotides are TGTGCCAGTAGTATGCTGGCTAGGTCGGATGAGCAGTTCTTC.

This clone was found a few times. The V gene is TRBV6-6, the J gene TRBJ1-2; tentatively, D is TRBD1 (5 bases). V was pared by 5 bases and J by 4 bases, with 23 bases between. The CDR3 is 17 amino acids. Looked up from germline, CDR1 is MNHNY and CDR2 is SVGAGI (reference sequence). CDR3 in amino acids: CASSLGGGPPPSYGYTF. In nucleotides, the CDR3 is TGTGCCAGCAGTCTTGGTGGGGGTCCTCCTCCCTCCTATGGCTACACCTTC.

V is TRBV30 and J is TRBJ2-7; D may be TRBD2 (6 bases). CDR3 length: 15 residues. The germline V and J ends were trimmed by 4 bases and 3 bases, with 19 bases remaining between them. The germline CDR1 and CDR2 sequences are GTSNPN and SVGIG (reference sequence). The CDR3 here is CAWNPPGGLLYEQYF. CDR3 in DNA: TGTGCCTGGAACCCCCCCGGGGGACTCCTCTACGAGCAGTACTTC.

The V and J genes are TRBV6-5 and TRBJ2-1; no definite D call. The ends were cut back, 0 bases at V and 6 bases at J, with 15 bases in the middle. This CDR3 is 16 amino acids long. Germline CDR1 reads MNHEY; CDR2 reads SVGAGI. The CDR3 here is CASSYSIGSLINEQFF. CDR3 nucleotides: TGTGCCAGCAGTTACTCGATCGGTTCCTTAATCAATGAGCAGTTCTTC.